The sequence of this T cell receptor beta chain was determined in a study of T cell responses to AZD1222 COVID-19 vaccine. Across the study: Whether given at about 4 or about 12 weeks, second doses were pooled.

Concerning this clone: Its antigen remains unknown.

Profiled with immunoSEQ multiplex PCR; TCRdb holds only in-frame clones, not every one. This repertoire shows roughly 70,000 clones, approximately 90% found once; its top ten account for more than 2%. The ends were cut back, 0 bases at V and 4 bases at J, with 10 bases in the middle. The CDR3 is made up of 14 amino acids. The germline V gene encodes CDR1 SGDLS and CDR2 YYNGEE. Whole-study findings and limits: The repertoires were collected only after the peak T cell response. Spike-specific TCRs gained breadth and depth after people received two AZD1222 doses.

The specimen was peripheral blood, collected on day 0 of AZD1222 vaccination. This clonotype was sampled from an adult in good health. J is TRBJ1-2 and V is TRBV9; a possible D gene is TRBD1 (5 bases). CDR3 protein: CASSVEAGPYGYTF. CDR3 coding DNA: TGTGCCAGCAGCGTAGAGGCAGGGCCCTATGGCTACACCTTC.